This record concerns one T cell receptor beta chain sequence. CDR3 size: 15 residues. Germline assignment: CDR1 LGHNA and CDR2 YSLEER. V was clipped by 0 bases and J by 8 bases; unmatched bases: 9. As originally analysed: Amplification with reference gene primers provided the estimates of nucleated cell counts. Produced via immunoSEQ multiplex PCR; TCRdb's table is partial and in-frame only. The V and J calls and the clone size are those of that table, but D and trimming were determined from the DNA. The sample lists about 110,000 clones, more than 80% occurring once. These data belong to a study of blood T cell repertoires in COVID-19. Study-level information: T cells, B-cell-depleted T cells, or PBMCs supplied cDNA or gDNA.

The sequenced material came from peripheral blood. The chain links TRBV4-3 to TRBJ1-2; 7 bases agree with TRBD1. This clonotype originated in a man aged 35 to 55 with active or convalescent COVID-19. The CDR3 region has the DNA TGCGCCAGCAGCCAAGAGCTGGGACAGAATGGGGGCTACACCTTC. Translated, it gives CASSQELGQNGGYTF.